A single sample gave rise to the 18 T cell receptor beta chains below, sequenced in a study of blood T cell repertoires in COVID-19. Assay used: immunoSEQ multiplex PCR; TCRdb lists only in-frame clones, some missing. The sample contains about 80,000 clones, around 69% of which appear only once. The sequenced sample consisted of peripheral blood. The source is a man aged 65 to 79 with active or convalescent COVID-19.

This clone was seen a single time. The chain recombines TRBV7-9 with TRBJ1-4; D is uncertain. Germline V gives CDR1 SEHNR, CDR2 FQNEAQ (reference sequence). V was shortened by 3 bases and J by 5 bases, with 4 bases between the two germline ends. This CDR3 is 12 amino acids long. The CDR3 spells CASSFINEKLFF. CDR3 coding DNA: TGTGCCAGCAGCTTTATCAATGAAAAACTGTTTTTT.

This CDR3 is CASSRNGYNEQFF. The CDR3 DNA reads as TGTGCCAGCAGCCGGAACGGGTACAATGAGCAGTTCTTC. The chain recombines TRBV7-2 with TRBJ2-1; D remains ambiguous. Trimming took 5 bases from V and 4 from J, leaving 9 bases between them. CDR3 length equals 13 residues. CDR1 and CDR2 (germline): SGHTA, FQGNSA.

The CDR3: CASSKTDYSNQPQHF. The CDR3 bases are TGTGCCAGCAGTAAGACAGATTATAGCAATCAGCCCCAGCATTTT. The chain joins TRBV11-1 to TRBJ1-5, with D tentatively TRBD1 (5 bases). V dropped 6 bases and J dropped 0 bases, with 12 bases sitting between them. There are 15 residues in the CDR3. Germline V lookup: CDR1 SGHAT, CDR2 FQDESV (reference sequence).

A few counts support this clone. This chain joins TRBV30 and TRBJ2-6; 9 positions match TRBD1. The CDR3 sequence is 16 residues long. Trimming at V came to 5 bases and at J to 2 bases, leaving 7 bases not matched to a gene. The germline gives CDR1 GTSNPN, CDR2 SVGIG (reference sequence). The CDR3 DNA reads TGTGCCTGGCAACCCGGGACAGGGACTGGGGCCAACGTCCTGACTTTC. This encodes CAWQPGTGTGANVLTF.

CDR3 residues: CSTSTPHGDTEAFF. CDR3 bases: TGCAGCACGTCAACGCCCCACGGGGACACTGAAGCTTTCTTT. The chain has TRBV29-1 and TRBJ1-1; D is unresolved. V gave up 8 bases and J gave up 3 bases, with 19 bases separating them. Germline V lookup: CDR1 SQVTM, CDR2 ANQGSEA. The CDR3 sequence is 14 residues long.

The V gene is TRBV10-3, the J gene TRBJ1-5; tentatively, D is TRBD1 (5 bases). The germline V gene encodes CDR1 ENHRY and CDR2 SYGVKD. This CDR3 spans 14 amino acids. Trimming left V 6 bases short and J 3 bases short, with 12 bases between. The CDR3 sequence is CAISLQGNNQPQHF. The CDR3 DNA reads as TGTGCCATCAGCCTTCAGGGTAACAATCAGCCCCAGCATTTT.

The gene calls are TRBV2 and TRBJ1-3, with D possibly matching TRBD1 (5 bases). Trimming cost V 6 bases and J 0 bases, with 9 bases left between them. The V gene's germline CDR1 is SNHLY and CDR2 FYNNEI. The CDR3 has 14 amino acids. CDR3 residues: CASRSQVSGNTIYF. The CDR3 coding sequence is TGTGCCAGCAGATCACAGGTCTCTGGAAACACCATATATTTT. Using reference TRBV2 and TRBJ1-3 for the parts outside the CDR3, the full variable domain is EPEVTQTPSHQVTQMGQEVILRCVPISNHLYFYWYRQILGQKVEFLVSFYNNEISEKSEIFDDQFSVERPDGSNFTLKIRSTKLEDSAMYFCASRSQVSGNTIYFGEGSWLTVV.

DNA for the CDR3: TGTGCCAGCAGGCAATCGAGGAAGGGGGAGCAGTACTTC. Protein sequence: CASRQSRKGEQYF. The V gene is TRBV7-3, the J gene TRBJ2-7; D is perhaps TRBD1 (5 bases). The germline gives CDR1 SGHTA, CDR2 FQGTGA. The CDR3 spans 13 residues. Between the trimmed V and J ends, which lost 6 bases and 7 bases, there was a span of 16 bases.

V usage is TRBV10-1 and J usage is TRBJ2-3; TRBD2 matches at 10 bases. V lost 3 bases to trimming and J lost 6 bases; unmatched junction nucleotides: 6. Germline V gives CDR1 WNHNN, CDR2 SYGVQD (reference sequence). The CDR3 consists of 15 residues. The DNA of the CDR3 is TGCGCCAGCAGTGAAGATAGCGGGGGGTGGGATACGCAGTATTTT. Its protein is CASSEDSGGWDTQYF.

This clone occurred once. The V and J genes are TRBV9 and TRBJ1-4; TRBD1 aligns across 8 bases. V lost 4 bases and J lost 1; bases outside the gene matches: 6. Germline V CDR1 and CDR2: SGDLS, YYNGEE. The CDR3 has 16 amino acids. Here the CDR3 DNA reads TGTGCCAGCAGCCTAGGGACAGGAATAACTAATGAAAAACTGTTTTTT. Translation: CASSLGTGITNEKLFF.

The chain uses TRBV5-1 and TRBJ1-1; 7 positions match TRBD1. V lost 2 bases, J lost 3 bases, and 4 bases stayed unmatched. The length of the CDR3 is 14 residues. The germline V gene has CDR1 SGHRS and CDR2 YFSETQ. The CDR3 region is CASSFNRGDTEAFF. The CDR3 coding sequence is TGCGCCAGCAGCTTCAACAGGGGTGACACTGAAGCTTTCTTT.

The rearrangement joins TRBV7-2 to TRBJ1-4; a weak D match, TRBD1 (5 bases). V shed 1 base and J shed 8 bases, with 14 bases lying between them. The CDR3 sequence is 15 residues long. Germline V gene sequence: CDR1 SGHTA, CDR2 FQGNSA. In nucleotides, the CDR3 is TGTGCCAGCAGCTTAGGCGTGGGGGGTAGCGAAAAACTGTTTTTT. Encoded protein: CASSLGVGGSEKLFF.

The rearrangement joins TRBV6-2 or TRBV6-3 to TRBJ2-5; TRBD2 matches 8 bases. The CDR3 runs 13 residues. V gave up 6 bases and J gave up 2 bases; unmatched junction bases: 2. Germline V CDR1 and CDR2: MNHEY, SVGEGT. The CDR3 DNA is TGTGCCAGCAGCCGGGGGGGTCAAGAGACCCAGTACTTC. Amino acids: CASSRGGQETQYF.

The rearrangement uses TRBV2 and TRBJ1-2, with 7 bases aligning to TRBD1. The CDR3 consists of 15 residues. V was clipped by 6 bases and J by 2 bases; unmatched bases: 9. CDR1 SNHLY and CDR2 FYNNEI come from the germline V gene. The CDR3 sequence: CASRQGTALNYGYTF. CDR3 DNA: TGTGCCAGCAGACAGGGGACTGCACTAAACTATGGCTACACCTTC.

V usage is TRBV10-3 and J usage is TRBJ2-2, with D tentatively TRBD1 (5 bases). Germline-derived CDR1 and CDR2 are ENHRY and SYGVKD. Between the trimmed V and J ends, which lost 0 bases and 3 bases, there was a span of 8 bases. The CDR3 is 15 residues long. CDR3 nucleotide sequence: TGTGCCATCAGTGAGTCTCAGGGATACACCGGGGAGCTGTTTTTT. This sequence encodes CAISESQGYTGELFF.

The chain uses TRBV6-1 and TRBJ1-4; D gene ambiguous. CDR3 size: 13 residues. Trimming cost V 3 bases and J 8 bases, with 10 bases left between them. Germline CDR1 is MNHNS and CDR2 is SASEGT. The CDR3 region is CASSEEGPEKLFF. The DNA for the CDR3 is TGTGCCAGCAGTGAGGAGGGTCCCGAAAAACTGTTTTTT.

The V call is TRBV7-2, the J call TRBJ1-5; no firm D call. The CDR3 is 13 residues long. V was trimmed by 1 base and J by 6 bases, leaving 7 bases between them. In germline, CDR1 is SGHTA, CDR2 FQGNSA. CDR3 sequence reads: CASSLEEGQPQHF. CDR3 nucleotide sequence: TGTGCCAGCAGCTTAGAAGAGGGTCAGCCCCAGCATTTT.

This sequence joins TRBV10-2 and TRBJ2-5, with D unresolved. From germline, CDR1 is WSHSY and CDR2 SAAADI. V was clipped by 2 bases and J by 11 bases, with 12 bases between them. CDR3 size: 12 residues. CDR3 loop: CASSEGWRTQYF. Written as DNA, the CDR3 is TGCGCCAGCAGTGAGGGGTGGAGAACACAGTACTTC.